One sample yielded the 14 T cell receptor beta chains listed below, sequenced in a study of technical replicates of blood from several donors. The method was immunoSEQ multiplex PCR; TCRdb's version includes in-frame clones alone and lacks a portion of them. The top ten hold over 5.5% of the sample, which has under 70,000 clones, about 82% seen once. The sample comprised PBMCs. The receptor set was obtained from a human donor in good health. Some clones in this sample may be carry-over from other donors' samples.

The rearrangement joins TRBV2 to TRBJ2-4, with a possible D match to TRBD1 (5 bases). Trimming left V 4 bases short and J 5 bases short, with 12 bases between. The germline CDR1 and CDR2 sequences are SNHLY and FYNNEI. CDR3 length equals 14 residues. CDR3 sequence (DNA): TGTGCCAGCAGTGTTACCAGGGATCAAAACATTCAGTACTTC. The encoded protein is CASSVTRDQNIQYF.

The chain uses TRBV7-3 and TRBJ2-1; 10 nucleotides agree with TRBD2. The germline CDR1 and CDR2 sequences are SGHTA and FQGTGA. Germline trimming cut 1 base from V and 4 bases from J; bases unmatched to any gene: 10. This CDR3 is 18 amino acids long. CDR3 DNA: TGTGCCAGCAGCTTAAAAATGCCCCTAGCGGGGGATTACAATGAGCAGTTCTTC. Protein product: CASSLKMPLAGDYNEQFF.

This clone came up a few times. This chain uses TRBV7-9 with TRBJ1-2, with D perhaps matching TRBD1 (6 bases). Germline V CDR1 and CDR2: SEHNR, FQNEAQ (reference sequence). Trimming took off 4 bases at V and 8 bases at J, with 14 bases between the two ends. This CDR3 has 13 residues. The CDR3 region is CASSSPGVYGYTF. CDR3 sequence (DNA): TGTGCCAGCAGCTCTCCAGGGGTTTACGGCTACACCTTC.

The chain is built from TRBV5-4 and TRBJ2-3; 9 nucleotides agree with TRBD2. CDR3 length: 18 residues. CDR1 is SGHNT, CDR2 YYREEE, per germline (reference sequence). With 0 bases clipped from V and 9 bases from J, the junction kept 17 bases outside the gene matches. CDR3 amino acids: CASSLGGTTSGGRNTQYF. As DNA, the CDR3 is TGTGCCAGCAGCTTGGGCGGGACTACCAGCGGGGGGAGGAACACGCAGTATTTT.

The V and J genes are TRBV9 and TRBJ1-3; D possibly corresponds to TRBD1 (5 bases). Per germline, CDR1 SGDLS and CDR2 YYNGEE. The V end lost 0 bases, the J end lost 4 bases, and 14 bases lay between the germline ends. The CDR3 length is 16 residues. The CDR3 nucleotides are TGTGCCAGCAGCGTAGCCCTCCCGCAGGGAGGAAACACCATATATTTT. The encoded protein is CASSVALPQGGNTIYF. Variable domain in full (rest from reference TRBV9 and TRBJ1-3): DSGVTQTPKHLITATGQRVTLRCSPRSGDLSVYWYQQSLDQGLQFLIQYYNGEERAKGNILERFSAQQFPDLHSELNLSSLELGDSALYFCASSVALPQGGNTIYFGEGSWLTVV.

The CDR3 nucleotides read TGTGCCAGCAGTGAGAGGACTAGGGGGACCTACGAGCAGTACTTC. Protein sequence: CASSERTRGTYEQYF. The chain joins TRBV6-1 to TRBJ2-7; D may be TRBD2 (7 bases). Germline CDR1 and CDR2: MNHNS and SASEGT. This CDR3 has 15 residues. V dropped 3 bases and J dropped 2 bases, with 14 bases sitting between them.

The CDR3 protein is CASSLAPGGGYTF. CDR3 nucleotides: TGCGCCAGCAGCTTGGCCCCCGGAGGTGGCTACACCTTC. The chain couples TRBV5-1 to TRBJ1-2; D call uncertain. The CDR3 totals 13 residues. V was cut by 0 bases and J by 7 bases, with 10 bases left in between. The germline gives CDR1 SGHRS, CDR2 YFSETQ.

The chain combines TRBV27 with TRBJ1-2; TRBD1 agrees at 8 bases. The CDR3 extends over 12 amino acids. Germline V gene sequence: CDR1 MNHEY, CDR2 SMNVEV (reference sequence). With V trimmed by 5 bases and J by 5 bases, 1 base remained unmatched. DNA of the CDR3: TGTGCCAGCAGTAGACAGGGGTATGGCTACACCTTC. As protein: CASSRQGYGYTF.

The V call is TRBV9, the J call TRBJ1-6, with D hard to call. CDR1 and CDR2 (germline): SGDLS, YYNGEE. The CDR3 is 14 amino acids. The germline V and J ends were trimmed by 0 bases and 7 bases, with 8 bases remaining between them. The CDR3 protein is CASSVVAGNSPLHF. The CDR3 DNA reads TGTGCCAGCAGCGTAGTTGCCGGGAATTCACCCCTCCACTTT.

The V call is TRBV9, the J call TRBJ2-1; perhaps TRBD2 as D (6 bases). Germline V lookup: CDR1 SGDLS, CDR2 YYNGEE. The ends were cut back, 4 bases at V and 6 bases at J, with 17 bases in the middle. The CDR3 has 15 residues. The CDR3 is CASSRPKEGGNEQFF. In DNA form, the CDR3 reads TGTGCCAGCAGCAGACCGAAGGAGGGTGGCAATGAGCAGTTCTTC. Full variable domain (remainder filled in from reference TRBV9 and TRBJ2-1): DSGVTQTPKHLITATGQRVTLRCSPRSGDLSVYWYQQSLDQGLQFLIQYYNGEERAKGNILERFSAQQFPDLHSELNLSSLELGDSALYFCASSRPKEGGNEQFFGPGTRLTVL.

The rearrangement uses TRBV9 and TRBJ2-2; 9 bases line up with TRBD1. From germline, CDR1 is SGDLS and CDR2 YYNGEE. The trim removed 3 bases at V and 4 bases at J, leaving 10 bases unmatched. This CDR3 comprises 17 residues. The CDR3 is CASSGGSGQGSTGELFF. CDR3 coding DNA: TGTGCCAGCAGCGGAGGTTCGGGACAGGGCAGCACCGGGGAGCTGTTTTTT.

CDR3 residues: CASSRGPSSSYEQYF. CDR3 in DNA: TGTGCCAGCTCCAGAGGTCCCTCAAGCTCCTACGAGCAGTACTTC. This chain joins TRBV11-2 and TRBJ2-7; unclear D gene. V lost 8 bases and J lost 0, with 17 bases in between. The CDR3 sequence is 15 residues long. Germline V gives CDR1 SGHAT, CDR2 FQNNGV.

V and J are TRBV11-1 and TRBJ2-5; possible D gene TRBD2, 7 bases. Germline lookup yields CDR1 SGHAT and CDR2 FQDESV (reference sequence). Trimming shortened V by 1 base and J by 1 base, and 13 bases separated the two germline ends. The CDR3 covers 16 residues. CDR3 sequence: CASSLEGGGLQETQYF. CDR3 DNA: TGTGCCAGCAGCTTAGAGGGGGGGGGCCTCCAAGAGACCCAGTACTTC.

V usage is TRBV9 and J usage is TRBJ2-1; 10 nucleotides match TRBD1. Germline lookup yields CDR1 SGDLS and CDR2 YYNGEE. The J segment lost 8 bases and the V segment lost 0 bases, leaving 5 bases of the junction unmatched. There are 15 residues in the CDR3. CDR3: CASSVAPGQGYEQFF. DNA of the CDR3: TGTGCCAGCAGCGTAGCCCCGGGACAGGGGTATGAGCAGTTCTTC.